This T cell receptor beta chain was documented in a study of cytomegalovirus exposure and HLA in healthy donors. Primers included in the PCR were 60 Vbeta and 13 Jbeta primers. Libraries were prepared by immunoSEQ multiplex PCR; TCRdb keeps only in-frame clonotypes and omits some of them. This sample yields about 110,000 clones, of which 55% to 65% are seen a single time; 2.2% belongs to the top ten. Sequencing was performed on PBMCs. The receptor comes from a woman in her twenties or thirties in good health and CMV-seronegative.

The CDR3 coding sequence is TGTGCCAGCAGCTTAAGGTTGAGTAGCGGGAGTGAGACCCAGTACTTC. Protein sequence: CASSLRLSSGSETQYF. The chain employs TRBV11-2 and TRBJ2-5, with 9 bases matching TRBD2. The CDR3 spans 16 residues. CDR1 and CDR2 (germline): SGHAT, FQNNGV. The trim removed 2 bases at V and 5 bases at J, leaving 9 bases unmatched.